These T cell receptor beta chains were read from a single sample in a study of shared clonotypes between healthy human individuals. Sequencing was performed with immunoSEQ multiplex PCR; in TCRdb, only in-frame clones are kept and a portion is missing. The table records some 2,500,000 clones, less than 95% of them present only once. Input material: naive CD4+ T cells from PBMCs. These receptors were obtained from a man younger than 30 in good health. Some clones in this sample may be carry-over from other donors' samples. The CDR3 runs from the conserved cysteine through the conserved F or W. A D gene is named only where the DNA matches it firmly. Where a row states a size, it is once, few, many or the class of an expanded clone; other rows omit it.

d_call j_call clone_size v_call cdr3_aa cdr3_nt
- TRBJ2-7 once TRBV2 CASSSETGNYEQYF TGTGCCAGCAGTTCCGAGACAGGCAACTACGAGCAGTACTTC
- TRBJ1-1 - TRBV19 CASSIGEQTYEAFF TGTGCCAGTAGTATAGGGGAACAGACGTATGAAGCTTTCTTT
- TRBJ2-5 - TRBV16 CASSQFETQYF TGTGCCAGCAGCCAATTCGAGACCCAGTACTTC
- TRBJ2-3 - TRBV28 CASSLWGRGGTRVADTQYF TGTGCCAGCAGTTTATGGGGACGAGGGGGGACAAGGGTGGCAGATACGCAGTATTTT
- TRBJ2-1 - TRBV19 CASSIGAGKQQFF TGTGCCAGTAGTATAGGGGCAGGGAAACAGCAGTTCTTC
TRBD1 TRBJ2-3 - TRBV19 CASSIGTGDTDTQYF TGTGCCAGTAGTATAGGGACAGGGGACACAGATACGCAGTATTTT
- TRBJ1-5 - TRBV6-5 CASRTSRGPQHF TGTGCCAGCAGAACGTCCCGGGGGCCCCAGCATTTT
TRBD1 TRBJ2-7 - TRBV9 CASSVLGTGGYEQYF TGTGCCAGCAGCGTCCTGGGGACAGGAGGCTACGAGCAGTACTTC
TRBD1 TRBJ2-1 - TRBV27 CASSSIGYTGAGEQFF TGTGCCAGCAGTTCTATCGGGTATACAGGGGCTGGTGAGCAGTTCTTC
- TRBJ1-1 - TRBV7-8 CASSLTWKSEAFF TGTGCCAGCAGCTTAACATGGAAAAGTGAAGCTTTCTTT
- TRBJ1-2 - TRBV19 CASSIIGEADYGYTF TGTGCCAGTAGTATCATAGGGGAGGCGGACTATGGCTACACCTTC
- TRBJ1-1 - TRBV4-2 CASSQDLPGNTEAFF TGTGCCAGCAGCCAAGATTTACCGGGGAACACTGAAGCTTTCTTT
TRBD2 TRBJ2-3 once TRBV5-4 CASSPRLADRSTQYF TGTGCCAGCAGCCCCCGACTAGCGGACCGGAGTACGCAGTATTTT
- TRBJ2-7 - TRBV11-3 CASSLFLAYEQYF TGTGCCAGCAGCTTATTTCTAGCCTACGAGCAGTACTTC
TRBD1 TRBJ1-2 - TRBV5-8 CASRKTGDNYGYTF TGTGCCAGCAGGAAAACAGGGGATAACTATGGCTACACCTTC
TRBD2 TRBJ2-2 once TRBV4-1 CASEAGAPGELFF TGCGCGAGCGAAGCGGGAGCCCCCGGGGAGCTGTTTTTT
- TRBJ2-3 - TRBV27 CASSSTRRPDTQYF TGTGCCAGCAGTTCGACCCGGAGGCCAGATACGCAGTATTTT
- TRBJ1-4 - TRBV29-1 CSVGWTNEKLFF TGCAGCGTTGGCTGGACTAATGAAAAACTGTTTTTT
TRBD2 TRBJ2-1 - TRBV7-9 CASSRGGGEQFF TGTGCCAGCAGCCGGGGGGGCGGTGAGCAGTTCTTC
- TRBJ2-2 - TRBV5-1 CASSLSDMTTGELFF TGCGCCAGCAGCTTATCGGACATGACCACCGGGGAGCTGTTTTTT
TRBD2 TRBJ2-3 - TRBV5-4 CASSANLAGTDTQYF TGTGCCAGCAGCGCAAACCTAGCGGGCACAGATACGCAGTATTTT
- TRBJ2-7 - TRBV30 CAWSRLLVDWYEQYF TGTGCCTGGAGTCGTCTACTGGTGGATTGGTACGAGCAGTACTTC
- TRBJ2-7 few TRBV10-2 CASSARGRYEQYF TGCGCCAGCAGTGCACGAGGCCGCTACGAGCAGTACTTC
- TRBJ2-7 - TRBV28 CASSLGPGVSYEQYF TGTGCCAGCAGTTTAGGGCCGGGGGTCTCCTACGAGCAGTACTTC
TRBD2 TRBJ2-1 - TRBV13 CASRSSGRNEQFF TGTGCCAGCAGATCTAGCGGGAGGAATGAGCAGTTCTTC
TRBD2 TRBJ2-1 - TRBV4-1 CASSPMGSGSSYNEQFF TGCGCCAGCAGCCCCATGGGTAGCGGGAGCTCCTACAATGAGCAGTTCTTC
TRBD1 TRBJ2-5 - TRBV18 CASSPQQGYEETQYF TGTGCCAGCTCACCACAACAGGGGTATGAAGAGACCCAGTACTTC